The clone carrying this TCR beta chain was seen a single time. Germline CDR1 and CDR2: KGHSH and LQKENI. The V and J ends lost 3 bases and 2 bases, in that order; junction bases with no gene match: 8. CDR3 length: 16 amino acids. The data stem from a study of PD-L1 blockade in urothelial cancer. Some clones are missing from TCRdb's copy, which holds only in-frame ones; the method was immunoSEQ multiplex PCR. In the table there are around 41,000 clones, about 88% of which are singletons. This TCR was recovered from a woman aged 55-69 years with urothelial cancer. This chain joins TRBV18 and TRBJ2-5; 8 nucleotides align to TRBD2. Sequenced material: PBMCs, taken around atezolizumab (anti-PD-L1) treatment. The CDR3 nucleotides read TGTGCCAGCTCACCGCATACCGGGAGGGGGCAAGAGACCCAGTACTTC. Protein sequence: CASSPHTGRGQETQYF.